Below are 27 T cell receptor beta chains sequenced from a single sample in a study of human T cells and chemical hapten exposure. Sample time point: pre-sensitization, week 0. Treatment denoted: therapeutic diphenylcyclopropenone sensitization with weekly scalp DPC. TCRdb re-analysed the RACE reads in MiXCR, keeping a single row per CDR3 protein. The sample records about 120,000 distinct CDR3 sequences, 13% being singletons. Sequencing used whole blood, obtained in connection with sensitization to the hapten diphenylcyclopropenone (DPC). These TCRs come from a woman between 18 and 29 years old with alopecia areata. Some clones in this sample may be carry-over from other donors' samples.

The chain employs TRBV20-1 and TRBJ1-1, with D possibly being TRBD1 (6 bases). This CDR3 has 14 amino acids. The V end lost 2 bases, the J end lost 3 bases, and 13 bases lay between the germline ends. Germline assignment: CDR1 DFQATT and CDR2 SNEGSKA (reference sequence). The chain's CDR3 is CSARSGVGHTEAFF. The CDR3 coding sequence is TGCAGTGCTAGATCAGGGGTAGGGCACACTGAAGCTTTCTTT.

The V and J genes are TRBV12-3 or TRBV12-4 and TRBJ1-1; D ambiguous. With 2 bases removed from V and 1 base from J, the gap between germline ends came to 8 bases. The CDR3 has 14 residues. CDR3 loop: CASSLWAENTEAFF. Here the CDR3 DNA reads TGTGCCAGCAGTTTATGGGCCGAGAACACTGAAGCTTTCTTT.

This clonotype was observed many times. The CDR3 sequence: CASSYSTGEDGYTF. CDR3 in DNA: TGTGCCAGCAGTTACTCTACAGGGGAGGATGGCTACACCTTC. J is TRBJ1-2 and V is TRBV6-2 or TRBV6-3, with TRBD1 matching 7 bases. V gave up 0 bases and J gave up 6 bases; unmatched junction bases: 4. From germline, CDR1 is MNHEY and CDR2 SVGEGT. The CDR3 runs 14 residues.

CDR3 bases: TGTGCCAGCAGTTACCAACAACAGGGGAACTATGGCTACACCTTC. Protein sequence: CASSYQQQGNYGYTF. The J gene is TRBJ1-2, the V gene TRBV6-2 or TRBV6-3, with TRBD1 matching over 7 bases. J gave up 2 bases and V 2 bases, and 5 bases lay outside the gene matches. The germline CDR1 and CDR2 sequences are MNHEY and SVGEGT. This CDR3 contains 15 residues.

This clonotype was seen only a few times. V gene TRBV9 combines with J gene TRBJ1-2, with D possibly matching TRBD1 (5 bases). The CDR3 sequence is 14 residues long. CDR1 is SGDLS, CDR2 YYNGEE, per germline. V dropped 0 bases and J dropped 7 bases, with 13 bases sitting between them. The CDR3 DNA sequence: TGTGCCAGCAGCGTAGCGGTAGGACATTCTGGCTACACCTTC. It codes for CASSVAVGHSGYTF.

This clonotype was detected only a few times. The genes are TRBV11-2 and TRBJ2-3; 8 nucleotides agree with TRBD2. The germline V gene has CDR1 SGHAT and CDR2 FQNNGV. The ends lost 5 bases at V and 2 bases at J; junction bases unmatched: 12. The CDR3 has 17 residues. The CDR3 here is CASSRRRGGGPTDTQYF. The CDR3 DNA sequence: TGTGCCAGCAGCCGCAGAAGGGGCGGGGGGCCCACAGATACGCAGTATTTT.

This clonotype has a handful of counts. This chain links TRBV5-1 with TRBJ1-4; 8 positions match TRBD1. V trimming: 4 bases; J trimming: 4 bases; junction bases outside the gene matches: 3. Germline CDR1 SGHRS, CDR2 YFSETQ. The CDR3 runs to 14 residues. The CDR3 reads CASSPGGGNEKLFF. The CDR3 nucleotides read TGCGCCAGCAGCCCAGGGGGCGGTAATGAAAAACTGTTTTTT.

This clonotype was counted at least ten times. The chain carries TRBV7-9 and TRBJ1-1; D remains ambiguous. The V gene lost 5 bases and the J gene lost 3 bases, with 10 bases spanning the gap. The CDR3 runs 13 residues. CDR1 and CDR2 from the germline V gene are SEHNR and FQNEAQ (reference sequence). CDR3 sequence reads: CASSPWRDTEAFF. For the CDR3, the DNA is TGTGCCAGCAGCCCCTGGCGGGACACTGAAGCTTTCTTT.

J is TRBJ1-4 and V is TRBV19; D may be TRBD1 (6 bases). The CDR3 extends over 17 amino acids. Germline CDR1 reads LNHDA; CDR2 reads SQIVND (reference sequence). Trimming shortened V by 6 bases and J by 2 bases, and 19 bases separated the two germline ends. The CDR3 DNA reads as TGTGCCAGTAGAAGCCCGCAGGGGAGTACGACTAATGAAAAACTGTTTTTT. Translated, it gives CASRSPQGSTTNEKLFF.

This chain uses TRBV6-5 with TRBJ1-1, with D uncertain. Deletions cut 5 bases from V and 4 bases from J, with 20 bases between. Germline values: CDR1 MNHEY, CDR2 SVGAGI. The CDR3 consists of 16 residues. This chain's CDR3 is CASSKNRRSVSTEAFF. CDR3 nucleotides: TGTGCCAGCAGTAAAAACCGACGGAGCGTGAGCACTGAAGCTTTCTTT.

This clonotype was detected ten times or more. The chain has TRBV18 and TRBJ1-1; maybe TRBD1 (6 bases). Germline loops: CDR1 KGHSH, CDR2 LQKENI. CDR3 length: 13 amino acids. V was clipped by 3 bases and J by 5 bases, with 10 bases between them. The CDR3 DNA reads TGTGCCAGCTCACCCCAGGGGCAGACTGAAGCTTTCTTT. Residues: CASSPQGQTEAFF.

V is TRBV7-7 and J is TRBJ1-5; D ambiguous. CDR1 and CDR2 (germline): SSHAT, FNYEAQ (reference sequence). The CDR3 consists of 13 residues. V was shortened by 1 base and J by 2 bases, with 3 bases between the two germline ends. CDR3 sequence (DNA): TGTGCCAGCAGCTTAGACGGCAATCAGCCCCAGCATTTT. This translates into CASSLDGNQPQHF.

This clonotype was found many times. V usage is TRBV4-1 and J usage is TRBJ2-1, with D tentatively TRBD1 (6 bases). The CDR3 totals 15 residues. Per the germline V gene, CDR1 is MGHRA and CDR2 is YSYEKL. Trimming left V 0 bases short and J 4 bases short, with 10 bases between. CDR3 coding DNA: TGCGCCAGCAGCCAAGAGGGGGCCCGATACAATGAGCAGTTCTTC. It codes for CASSQEGARYNEQFF.

CDR3 amino acids: CSALGLGTEAFF. The CDR3 nucleotides read TGCAGTGCTCTAGGGTTGGGCACTGAAGCTTTCTTT. The chain links TRBV20-1 to TRBJ1-1; D not certain. V was pared by 5 bases and J by 4 bases, with 11 bases between. The germline CDR1 and CDR2 sequences are DFQATT and SNEGSKA (reference sequence). CDR3 length: 12 amino acids.

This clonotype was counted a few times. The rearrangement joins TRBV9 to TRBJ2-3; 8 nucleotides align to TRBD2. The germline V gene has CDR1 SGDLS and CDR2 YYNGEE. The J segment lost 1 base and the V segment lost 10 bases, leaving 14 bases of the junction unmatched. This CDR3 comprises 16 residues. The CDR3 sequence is CAASPSRGGGTDTQYF. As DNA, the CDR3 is TGTGCCGCGTCCCCCTCTCGGGGGGGCGGCACAGATACGCAGTATTTT.

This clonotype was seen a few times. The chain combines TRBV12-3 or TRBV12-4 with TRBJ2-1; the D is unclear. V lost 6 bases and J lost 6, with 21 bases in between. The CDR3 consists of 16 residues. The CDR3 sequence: CASSLRSLGSLNEQFF. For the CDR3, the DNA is TGTGCCAGCAGCTTAAGGTCCCTAGGAAGCCTCAATGAGCAGTTCTTC.

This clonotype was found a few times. The CDR3 DNA sequence: TGTGCCAGCCGAAATCAGGACATCTCCTGGGGCTACACCTTC. Protein product: CASRNQDISWGYTF. The chain joins TRBV18 to TRBJ1-2; D is perhaps TRBD1 (5 bases). Germline lookup yields CDR1 KGHSH and CDR2 LQKENI. The CDR3 runs to 14 residues. The ends were cut back, 8 bases at V and 8 bases at J, with 21 bases in the middle.

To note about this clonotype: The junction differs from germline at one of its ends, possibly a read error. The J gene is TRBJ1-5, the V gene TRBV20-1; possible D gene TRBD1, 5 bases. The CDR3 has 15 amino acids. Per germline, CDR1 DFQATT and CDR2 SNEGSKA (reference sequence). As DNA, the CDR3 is TGCAGTGCTAGAGCGACTACTAGGGGCAATGAGCCCCAGCATTTT. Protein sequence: CSARATTRGNEPQHF.

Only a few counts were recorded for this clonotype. CDR3 nucleotides: TGTGCCACCAGCAGACGCAGGGCATCCTCTGGAAACACCATATATTTT. Its translation: CATSRRRASSGNTIYF. J is TRBJ1-3 and V is TRBV15; D perhaps matches TRBD1 (5 bases). In germline, CDR1 is LNHNV, CDR2 YYDKDF (reference sequence). CDR3 size: 16 residues. Deletions cut 2 bases from V and 0 bases from J, with 11 bases between.

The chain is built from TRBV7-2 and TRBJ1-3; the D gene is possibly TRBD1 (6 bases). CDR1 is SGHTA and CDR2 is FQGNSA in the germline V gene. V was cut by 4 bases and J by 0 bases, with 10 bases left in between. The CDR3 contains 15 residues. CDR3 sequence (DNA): TGTGCCAGCAGCTATGGGACACCCTCTGGAAACACCATATATTTT. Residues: CASSYGTPSGNTIYF.

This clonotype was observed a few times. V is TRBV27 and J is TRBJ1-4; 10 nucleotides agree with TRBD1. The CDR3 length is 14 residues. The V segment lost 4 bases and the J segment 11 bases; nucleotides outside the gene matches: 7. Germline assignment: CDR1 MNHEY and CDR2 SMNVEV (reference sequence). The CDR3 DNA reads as TGTGCCAGCAGTTCCGGGACAGGGGAATTGAAACTGTTTTTT. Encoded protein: CASSSGTGELKLFF.

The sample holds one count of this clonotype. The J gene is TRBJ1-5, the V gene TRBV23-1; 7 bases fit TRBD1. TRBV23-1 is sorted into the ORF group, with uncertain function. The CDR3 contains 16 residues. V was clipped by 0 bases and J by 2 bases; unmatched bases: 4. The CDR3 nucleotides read TGCGCCAGCAGTCAATCGCAACAGGGGTGCAATCAGCCCCAGCATTTT. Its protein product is CASSQSQQGCNQPQHF.

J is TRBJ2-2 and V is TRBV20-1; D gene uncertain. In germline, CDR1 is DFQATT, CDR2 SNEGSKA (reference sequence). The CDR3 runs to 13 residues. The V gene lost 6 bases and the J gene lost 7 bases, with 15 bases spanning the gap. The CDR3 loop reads CSAARSPRGELFF. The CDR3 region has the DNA TGCAGTGCGGCTAGATCTCCGCGCGGGGAGCTGTTTTTT.

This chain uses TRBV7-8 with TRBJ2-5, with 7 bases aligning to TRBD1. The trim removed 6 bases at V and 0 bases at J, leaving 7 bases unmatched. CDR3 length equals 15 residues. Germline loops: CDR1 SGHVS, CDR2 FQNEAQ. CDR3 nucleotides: TGTGCCAGCAGTTCGAGAGGGGGCTACCAAGAGACCCAGTACTTC. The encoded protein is CASSSRGGYQETQYF.

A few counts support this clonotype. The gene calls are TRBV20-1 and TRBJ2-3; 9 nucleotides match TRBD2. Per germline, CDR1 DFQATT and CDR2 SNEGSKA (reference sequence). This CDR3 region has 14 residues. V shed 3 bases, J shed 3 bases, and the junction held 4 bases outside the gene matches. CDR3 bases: TGCAGTGCTAGCTCCCTAGCGGGGACAGATACGCAGTATTTT. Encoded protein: CSASSLAGTDTQYF.

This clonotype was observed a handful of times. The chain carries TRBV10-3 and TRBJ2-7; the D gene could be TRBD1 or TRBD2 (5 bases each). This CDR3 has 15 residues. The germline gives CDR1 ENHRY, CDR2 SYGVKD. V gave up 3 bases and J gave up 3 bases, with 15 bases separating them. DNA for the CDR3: TGTGCCATCAGTGATTCTGGTCGGGGCGGCTACGAGCAGTACTTC. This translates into CAISDSGRGGYEQYF.

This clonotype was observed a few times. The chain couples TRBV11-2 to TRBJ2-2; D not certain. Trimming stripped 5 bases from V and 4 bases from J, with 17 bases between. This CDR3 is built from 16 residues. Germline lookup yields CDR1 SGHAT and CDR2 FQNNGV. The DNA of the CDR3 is TGTGCCAGCAGCCCACAACGTCAGGCCCGCACCGGGGAGCTGTTTTTT. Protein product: CASSPQRQARTGELFF.